This paragraph covers one TCR beta chain sequence. The antigen remains unidentified. This sample is drawn from a study of radiotherapy plus CTLA-4 blockade in lung cancer. Overall study: Patients showed objective responses in 18% of cases, and disease control was achieved by approximately 31%.

The study treated chemo-refractory metastatic non-small-cell lung cancer patients with focal radiation plus ipilimumab CTLA-4 blockade. Findings and limits, study-wide: Early shifts in blood T cell clones, with interferon-beta, reportedly predicted response best. Expansion of tumor-derived TCR clones was observed in blood after radiotherapy plus ipilimumab.

Clones were sequenced by immunoSEQ multiplex PCR, and TCRdb holds only the in-frame ones, with some missing. The data show roughly 93,000 clones, 82% seen once. The sequencing used peripheral blood, collected from a patient treated with radiotherapy plus ipilimumab. The sequence derives from a human donor with non-small cell lung cancer who had a partial response to radiotherapy plus ipilimumab.

CDR3: CASRTGTGVYEQYF. The DNA for the CDR3 is TGTGCCAGCAGAACCGGGACAGGAGTCTACGAGCAGTACTTC. The rearrangement uses TRBV7-9 and TRBJ2-7; 8 bases are shared with TRBD1. Per the germline V gene, CDR1 is SEHNR and CDR2 is FQNEAQ (reference sequence). With V trimmed by 6 bases and J by 3 bases, 7 bases remained unmatched. This CDR3 has 14 amino acids.